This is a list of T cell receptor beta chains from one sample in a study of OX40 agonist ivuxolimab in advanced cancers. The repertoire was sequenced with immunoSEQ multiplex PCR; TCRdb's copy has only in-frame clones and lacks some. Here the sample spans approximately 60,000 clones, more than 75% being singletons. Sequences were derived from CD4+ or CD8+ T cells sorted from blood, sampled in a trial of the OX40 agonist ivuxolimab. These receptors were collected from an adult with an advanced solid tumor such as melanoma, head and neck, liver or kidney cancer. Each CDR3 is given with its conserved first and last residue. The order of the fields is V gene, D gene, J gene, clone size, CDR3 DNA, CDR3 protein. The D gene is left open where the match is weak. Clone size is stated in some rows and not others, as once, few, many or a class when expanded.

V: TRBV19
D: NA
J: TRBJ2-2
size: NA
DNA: TGTGCCAGTAGTCCCCTGGCCGGGTTGAACACCGGGGAGCTGTTTTTT
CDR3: CASSPLAGLNTGELFF

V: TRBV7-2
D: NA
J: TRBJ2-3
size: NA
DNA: TGTGCCAGCAGCTTGAGCGGCAACGGAGATACGCAGTATTTT
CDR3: CASSLSGNGDTQYF

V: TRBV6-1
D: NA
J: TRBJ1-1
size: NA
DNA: TGTGCCAGCAGGATGAGGGGGGCTTTCTTT
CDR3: CASRMRGAFF

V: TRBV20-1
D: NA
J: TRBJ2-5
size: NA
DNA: TGCAGTGCTAGAGATGACGGGACCCAGTACTTC
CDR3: CSARDDGTQYF

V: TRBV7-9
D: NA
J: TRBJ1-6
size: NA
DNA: TGTGCCAGCAGCATGACAGGATATAATTCACCCCTCCACTTT
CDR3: CASSMTGYNSPLHF

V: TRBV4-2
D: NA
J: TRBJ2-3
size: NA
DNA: TGTGCCAGCAGCCAAGTCTACGCAGGACGCACAGATACGCAGTATTTT
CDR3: CASSQVYAGRTDTQYF

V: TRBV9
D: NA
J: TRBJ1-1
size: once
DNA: TGTGCCAGTAGCGCGGGACGGAACACTGAAGCTTTCTTT
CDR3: CASSAGRNTEAFF

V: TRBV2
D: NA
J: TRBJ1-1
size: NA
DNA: TGTGCCAGCCGTGAAAAAATGACCGAGAACACTGAAGCTTTCTTT
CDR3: CASREKMTENTEAFF

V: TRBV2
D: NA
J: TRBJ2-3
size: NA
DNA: TGTGCCAGCACCGTTAGGGGGGCAACCCACACAGATACGCAGTATTTT
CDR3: CASTVRGATHTDTQYF

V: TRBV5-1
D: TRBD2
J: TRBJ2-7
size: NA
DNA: TGCGCCAGCAGCCTCGGCGCTAGCGGGAGCTACGAGCAGTACTTC
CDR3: CASSLGASGSYEQYF

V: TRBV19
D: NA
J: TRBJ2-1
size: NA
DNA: TGTGCCAGTAGTACCTTAAATGAGCAGTTCTTC
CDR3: CASSTLNEQFF

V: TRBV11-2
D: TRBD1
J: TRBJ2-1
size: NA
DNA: TGTGCCAGCAGCCCGACAGGGGGGAATGAGCAGTTCTTC
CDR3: CASSPTGGNEQFF

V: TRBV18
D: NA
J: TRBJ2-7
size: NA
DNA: TGTGCCAGCTCACCTAATGCGGCAGGGCTCTCGTACGAGCAGTACTTC
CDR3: CASSPNAAGLSYEQYF

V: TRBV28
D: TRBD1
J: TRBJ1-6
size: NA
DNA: TGTGCCAGCGCCGGGACAGGGGTATCACCCCTCCACTTT
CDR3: CASAGTGVSPLHF

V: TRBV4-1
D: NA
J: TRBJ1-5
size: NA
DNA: TGCGCCAGCAGCGCGGGGCTTTATCAGCCCCAGCATTTT
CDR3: CASSAGLYQPQHF

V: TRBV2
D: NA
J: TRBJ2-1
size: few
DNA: TGTGCCAGCACAGGGGGTAGCGGGATCACCTACAATGAGCAGTTCTTC
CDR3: CASTGGSGITYNEQFF

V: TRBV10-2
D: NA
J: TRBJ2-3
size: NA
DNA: TGCGCCAGCAGTGAGAGGCAGGCCATCTCTAGCACAGATACGCAGTATTTT
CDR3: CASSERQAISSTDTQYF